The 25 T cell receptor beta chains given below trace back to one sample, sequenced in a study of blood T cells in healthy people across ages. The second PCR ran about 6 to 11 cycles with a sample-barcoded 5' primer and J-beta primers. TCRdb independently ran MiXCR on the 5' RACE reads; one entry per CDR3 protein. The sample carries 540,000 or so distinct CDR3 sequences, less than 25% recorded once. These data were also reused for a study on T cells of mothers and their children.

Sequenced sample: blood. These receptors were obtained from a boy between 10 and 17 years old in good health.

The CDR3 DNA sequence: TGTGCCACCAGTGATTCTACAGGGGGCGCGCAGTTCTTC. This sequence encodes CATSDSTGGAQFF. This chain joins TRBV24-1 and TRBJ2-1; 9 bases line up with TRBD1. CDR3 length: 13 amino acids. Germline V gene sequence: CDR1 KGHDR, CDR2 SFDVKD. The V segment lost 2 bases and the J segment 12 bases; nucleotides outside the gene matches: 4.

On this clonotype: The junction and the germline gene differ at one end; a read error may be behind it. The CDR3, as DNA: TGCGCCAGCAGCGGCCCGGACAGTTTCGGCTCCTACGAGCTGTACTTC. Amino acids: CASSGPDSFGSYELYF. The rearrangement uses TRBV5-1 and TRBJ2-7; a possible D gene is TRBD1 (6 bases). This CDR3 has 16 amino acids. Germline-derived CDR1 and CDR2 are SGHRS and YFSETQ.

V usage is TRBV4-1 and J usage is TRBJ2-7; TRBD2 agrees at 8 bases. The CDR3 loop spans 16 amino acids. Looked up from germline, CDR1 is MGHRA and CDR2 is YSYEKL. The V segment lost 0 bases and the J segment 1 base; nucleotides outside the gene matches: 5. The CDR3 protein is CASSQEGSGGSYEQYF. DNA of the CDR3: TGCGCCAGCAGCCAAGAGGGGTCGGGAGGGTCCTACGAGCAGTACTTC.

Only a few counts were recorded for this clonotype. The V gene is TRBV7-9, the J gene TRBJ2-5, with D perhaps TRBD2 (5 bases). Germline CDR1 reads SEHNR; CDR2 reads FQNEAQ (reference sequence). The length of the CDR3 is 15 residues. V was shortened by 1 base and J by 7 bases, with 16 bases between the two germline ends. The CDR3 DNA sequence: TGTGCCAGCAGCTTAGGTGGCCCGGAGGTTGGGACCCAGTACTTC. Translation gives CASSLGGPEVGTQYF.

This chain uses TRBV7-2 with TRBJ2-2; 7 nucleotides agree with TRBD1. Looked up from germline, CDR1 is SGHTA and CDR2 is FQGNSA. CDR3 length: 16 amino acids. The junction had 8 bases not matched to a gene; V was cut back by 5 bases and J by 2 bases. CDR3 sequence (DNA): TGTGCCAGCAGCACCGGGGACAGAATTAACACCGGGGAGCTGTTTTTT. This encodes CASSTGDRINTGELFF.

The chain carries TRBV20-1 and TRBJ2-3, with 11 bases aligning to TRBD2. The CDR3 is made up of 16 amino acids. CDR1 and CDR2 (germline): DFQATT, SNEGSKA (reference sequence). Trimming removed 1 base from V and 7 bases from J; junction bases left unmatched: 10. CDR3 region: CSARGASGGRLNTQYF. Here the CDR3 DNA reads TGCAGTGCTAGAGGGGCTAGCGGGGGGCGCCTCAATACGCAGTATTTT.

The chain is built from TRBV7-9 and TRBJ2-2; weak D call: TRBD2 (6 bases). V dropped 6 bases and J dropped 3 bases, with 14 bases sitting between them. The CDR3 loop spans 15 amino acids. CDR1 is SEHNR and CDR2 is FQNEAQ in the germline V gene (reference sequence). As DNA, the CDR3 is TGTGCCAGCAGTCCGCCGGGACTGGACACCGGGGAGCTGTTTTTT. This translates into CASSPPGLDTGELFF.

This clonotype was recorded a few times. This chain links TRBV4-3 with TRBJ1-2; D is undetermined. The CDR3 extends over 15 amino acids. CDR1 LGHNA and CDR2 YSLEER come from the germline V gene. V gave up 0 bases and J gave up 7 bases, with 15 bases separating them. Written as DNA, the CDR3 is TGCGCCAGCAGCCAAGATAGTTTCGGGTCAGGTGGCTACACCTTC. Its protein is CASSQDSFGSGGYTF.

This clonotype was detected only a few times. The CDR3 is CASSLAGVYEQYF. CDR3 in DNA: TGTGCCAGCAGTCTTGCAGGGGTCTACGAGCAGTACTTC. The chain joins TRBV28 to TRBJ2-7; D is possibly TRBD1 (6 bases). The V and J ends lost 5 bases and 3 bases respectively, with 11 bases between them. This CDR3 contains 13 residues. Germline V CDR1 and CDR2: MDHEN, SYDVKM.

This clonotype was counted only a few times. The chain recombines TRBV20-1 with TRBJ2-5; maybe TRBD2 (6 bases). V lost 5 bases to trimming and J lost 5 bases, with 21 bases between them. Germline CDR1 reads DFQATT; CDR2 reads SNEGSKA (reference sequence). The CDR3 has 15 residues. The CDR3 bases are TGCAGTGCTCGCCCAACGGGGGATGTGGGGGAGACCCAGTACTTC. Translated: CSARPTGDVGETQYF.

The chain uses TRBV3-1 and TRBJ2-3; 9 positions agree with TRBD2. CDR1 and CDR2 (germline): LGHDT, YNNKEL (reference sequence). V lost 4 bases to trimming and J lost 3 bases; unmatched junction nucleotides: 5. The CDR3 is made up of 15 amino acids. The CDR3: CASSPSAGGTDTQYF. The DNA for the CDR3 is TGTGCCAGCAGCCCCTCCGCGGGAGGGACAGATACGCAGTATTTT.

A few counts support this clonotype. The CDR3 region is CASSKVLSGEERSGANVLTF. In DNA, the CDR3 is TGTGCCAGCAGCAAAGTTCTGTCAGGGGAAGAGAGGTCTGGGGCCAACGTCCTGACTTTC. This chain uses TRBV21-1 with TRBJ2-6; TRBD1 is taken as the D call from the table, unchecked against the DNA. TRBV21-1 is a pseudogene. The CDR3 extends over 20 amino acids.

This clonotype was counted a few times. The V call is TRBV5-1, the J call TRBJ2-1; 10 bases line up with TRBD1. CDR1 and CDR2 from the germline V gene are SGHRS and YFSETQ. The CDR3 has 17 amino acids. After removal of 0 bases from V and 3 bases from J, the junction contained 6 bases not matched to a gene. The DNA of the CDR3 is TGCGCCAGCAGCTTGGTCACCGGGACAGGGGTCTACAATGAGCAGTTCTTC. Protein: CASSLVTGTGVYNEQFF.

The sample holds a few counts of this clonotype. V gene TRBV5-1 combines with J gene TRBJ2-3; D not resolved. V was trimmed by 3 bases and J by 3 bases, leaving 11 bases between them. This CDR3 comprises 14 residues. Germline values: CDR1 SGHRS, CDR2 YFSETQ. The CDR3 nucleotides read TGCGCCAGCAGCTCACTCCCGGTGACAGATACGCAGTATTTT. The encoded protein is CASSSLPVTDTQYF.

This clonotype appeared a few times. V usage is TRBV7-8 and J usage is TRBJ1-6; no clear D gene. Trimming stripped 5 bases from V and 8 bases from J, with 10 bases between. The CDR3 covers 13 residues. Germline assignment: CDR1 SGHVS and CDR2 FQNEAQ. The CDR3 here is CASSPLIDSPLHF. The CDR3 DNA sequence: TGTGCCAGCAGCCCCCTTATCGATTCACCCCTCCACTTT.

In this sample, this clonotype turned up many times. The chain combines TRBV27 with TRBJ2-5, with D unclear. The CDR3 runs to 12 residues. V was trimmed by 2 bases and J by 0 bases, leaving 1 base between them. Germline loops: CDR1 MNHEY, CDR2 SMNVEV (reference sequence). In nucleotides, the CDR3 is TGTGCCAGCAGTTTACACCAAGAGACCCAGTACTTC. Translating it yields CASSLHQETQYF.

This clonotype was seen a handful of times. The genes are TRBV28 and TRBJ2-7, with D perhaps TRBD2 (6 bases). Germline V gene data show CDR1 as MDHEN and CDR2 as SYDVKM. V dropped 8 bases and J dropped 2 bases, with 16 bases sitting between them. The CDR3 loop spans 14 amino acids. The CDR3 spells CASVPAGLPYEQYF. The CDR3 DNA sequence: TGTGCCAGCGTACCTGCGGGACTCCCCTACGAGCAGTACTTC.

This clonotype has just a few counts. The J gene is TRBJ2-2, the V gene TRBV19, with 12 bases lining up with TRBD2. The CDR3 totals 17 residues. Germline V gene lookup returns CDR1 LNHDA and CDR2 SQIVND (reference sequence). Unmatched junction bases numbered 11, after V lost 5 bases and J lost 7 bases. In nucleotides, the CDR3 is TGTGCCAGTAGTCCCCACTCTAGCGGGGGGGCCGGCGGGGAGCTGTTTTTT. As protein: CASSPHSSGGAGGELFF.

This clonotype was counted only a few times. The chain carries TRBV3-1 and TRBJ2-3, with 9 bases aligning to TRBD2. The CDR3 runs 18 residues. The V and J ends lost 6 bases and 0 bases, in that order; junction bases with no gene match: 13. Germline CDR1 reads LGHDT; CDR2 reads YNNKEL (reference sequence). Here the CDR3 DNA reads TGTGCCAGCAGTCCCGGGCTAGCGGGGTTCTCTAGCACAGATACGCAGTATTTT. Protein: CASSPGLAGFSSTDTQYF.

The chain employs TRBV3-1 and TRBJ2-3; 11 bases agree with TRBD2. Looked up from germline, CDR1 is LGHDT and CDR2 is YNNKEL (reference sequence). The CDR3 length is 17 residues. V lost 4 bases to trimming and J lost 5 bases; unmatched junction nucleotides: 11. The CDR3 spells CASSRRTSGPRGDTQYF. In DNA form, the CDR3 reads TGTGCCAGCAGCCGCCGGACTAGCGGGCCCCGAGGAGATACGCAGTATTTT.

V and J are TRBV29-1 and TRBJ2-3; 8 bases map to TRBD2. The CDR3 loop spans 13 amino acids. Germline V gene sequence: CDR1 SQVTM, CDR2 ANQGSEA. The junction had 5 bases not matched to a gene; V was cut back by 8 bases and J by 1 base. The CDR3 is CSLEAGGTDTQYF. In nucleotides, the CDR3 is TGCAGCCTCGAAGCGGGGGGCACAGATACGCAGTATTTT.

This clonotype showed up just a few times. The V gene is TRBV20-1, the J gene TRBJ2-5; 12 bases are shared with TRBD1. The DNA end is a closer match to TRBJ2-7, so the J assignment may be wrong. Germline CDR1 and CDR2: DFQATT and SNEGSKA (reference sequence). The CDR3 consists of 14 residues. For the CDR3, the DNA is TGCAGTGCCGGAACGGGACAGGGGGCCCACGAGCAGTACTTC. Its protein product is CSAGTGQGAHEQYF.

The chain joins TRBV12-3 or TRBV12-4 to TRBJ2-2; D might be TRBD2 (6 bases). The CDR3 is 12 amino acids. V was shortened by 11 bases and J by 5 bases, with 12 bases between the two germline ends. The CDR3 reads CAALAPTGELFF. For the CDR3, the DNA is TGTGCCGCTCTAGCGCCTACCGGGGAGCTGTTTTTT.

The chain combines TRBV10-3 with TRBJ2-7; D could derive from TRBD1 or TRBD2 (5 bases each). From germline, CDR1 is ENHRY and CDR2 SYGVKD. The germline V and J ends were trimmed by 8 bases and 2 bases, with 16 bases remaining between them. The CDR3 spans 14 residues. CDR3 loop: CAIGDRDGTYEQYF. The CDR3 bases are TGTGCCATCGGCGATCGGGACGGAACCTACGAGCAGTACTTC.

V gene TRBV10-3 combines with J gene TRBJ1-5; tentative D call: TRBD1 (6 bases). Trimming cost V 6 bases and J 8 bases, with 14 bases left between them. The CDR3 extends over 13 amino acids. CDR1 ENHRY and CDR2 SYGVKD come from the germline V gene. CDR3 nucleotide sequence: TGTGCCATCAGGGAGGGGGGAATCGAGCCCCAGCATTTT. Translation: CAIREGGIEPQHF.